This T cell receptor beta chain was observed in a study of OX40 agonist ivuxolimab in advanced cancers. Across the whole study: Each patient was given ivuxolimab into a vein every 2 weeks, at 0.01 to 10 mg/kg.

The CDR3 sequence is 18 residues long. V was clipped by 2 bases and J by 5 bases, with 25 bases between them. Germline V gene data show CDR1 as SGHKS and CDR2 as YYEKEE (reference sequence). Method: immunoSEQ multiplex PCR; TCRdb's copy keeps in-frame clones and lacks some. Among 60,000 to 70,000 clones listed, around 79% were seen once. The sequence was collected from an adult with an advanced solid tumor such as melanoma, head and neck, liver or kidney cancer. The source was CD4+ or CD8+ T cells sorted from blood, collected in a trial of the OX40 agonist ivuxolimab. The chain recombines TRBV5-5 with TRBJ2-5, with D perhaps TRBD1 (6 bases). This chain's CDR3 is CASSFQGHRVPTAETQYF. The CDR3, as DNA: TGTGCCAGCAGCTTCCAGGGGCATCGGGTTCCCACCGCGGAGACCCAGTACTTC.